This T cell receptor beta chain was sequenced in a study of cytomegalovirus exposure and HLA in healthy donors. This clone was seen a handful of times. CDR1 is SGHRS, CDR2 YFSETQ, per germline. The trim removed 4 bases at V and 7 bases at J, leaving 5 bases unmatched. The CDR3 is made up of 15 amino acids. PCR was performed using 60 Vbeta and 13 Jbeta primers. Assay used: immunoSEQ multiplex PCR; TCRdb lists only in-frame clones, some missing. The sample records some 130,000 clones, 60% to 75% being singletons. The chain links TRBV5-1 to TRBJ2-1; TRBD2 matches 13 bases. This TCR derives from a woman aged 45-59 years in good health and CMV-seropositive. Source material: PBMCs. CDR3 loop: CASSPGLAGDNEQFF. CDR3 DNA sequence: TGCGCCAGCAGCCCAGGACTAGCGGGGGATAATGAGCAGTTCTTC.